Following are 22 T cell receptor beta chains from one sample sequenced in a study of cytomegalovirus exposure and HLA in healthy donors (dated by TCRdb to about 2017). Receptor libraries were prepared by the immunoSEQ multiplex PCR assay. Held by TCRdb, this immuneACCESS table contains in-frame sequences only and omits some clones. Under half of the omission traces to an unresolved V gene where checked; the cause of the rest is unknown. The sample yields some 150,000 clones; 86% were counted once. Of the sample, around 24% falls within the top ten clones. Sequenced input: PBMCs. The receptors stem from a man younger than 35 in good health and CMV-seropositive.

The rearrangement links TRBV18 to TRBJ2-3, with D possibly TRBD1 on 5 matching bases. Germline V gives CDR1 KGHSH, CDR2 LQKENI. Trimming took off 6 bases at V and 5 bases at J, with 18 bases between the two ends. The CDR3 has 15 residues. This CDR3 is CASSYQARGVDTQYF. The CDR3 DNA reads as TGTGCCAGCTCCTACCAGGCTAGGGGCGTAGATACGCAGTATTTT.

This clone is a singleton in its sample. The rearrangement joins TRBV25-1 to TRBJ2-1; D possibly corresponds to TRBD1 (6 bases). The CDR3 length is 13 residues. Per the germline V gene, CDR1 is MGHDK and CDR2 is SYGVNS. Trimming removed 3 bases from V and 7 bases from J, with 10 bases in between. DNA for the CDR3: TGTGCCAGCAGTGACACCCAGGGGAATGAGCAGTTCTTC. It encodes CASSDTQGNEQFF.

The V gene is TRBV4-3, the J gene TRBJ2-1, with D possibly matching TRBD2 (6 bases). In germline, CDR1 is LGHNA, CDR2 YSLEER. V gave up 0 bases and J gave up 12 bases, with 12 bases separating them. The length of the CDR3 is 13 residues. The CDR3 region has the DNA TGCGCCAGCAGCCAAGAGGAGGGAAGTCGGCAGTTCTTC. Translation: CASSQEEGSRQFF.

The CDR3 sequence: CASSRRQGQNQPQHF. The CDR3 region has the DNA TGTGCCAGCAGCCGTAGACAGGGCCAGAATCAGCCCCAGCATTTT. The chain recombines TRBV6-5 with TRBJ1-5, with TRBD1 matching 7 bases. The CDR3 length is 15 residues. CDR1 and CDR2 from the germline V gene are MNHEY and SVGAGI. Unmatched junction bases numbered 9, after V lost 6 bases and J lost 4 bases.

J is TRBJ1-2 and V is TRBV7-8; 8 bases are shared with TRBD1. The CDR3 covers 15 residues. The ends lost 3 bases at V and 6 bases at J; junction bases unmatched: 9. Per the germline V gene, CDR1 is SGHVS and CDR2 is FQNEAQ. DNA of the CDR3: TGTGCCAGCAGCTTCGTCGGGGACAGGTCTCATGGCTACACCTTC. Translated: CASSFVGDRSHGYTF.

The J gene is TRBJ1-2, the V gene TRBV19; D possibly corresponds to TRBD1 (5 bases). V lost 7 bases, J lost 6 bases, and 15 bases lay in between. The CDR3 consists of 13 residues. The germline V gene has CDR1 LNHDA and CDR2 SQIVND (reference sequence). The CDR3 is CASNLRRGDGYTF. CDR3 DNA: TGTGCCAGTAACCTTCGGAGGGGAGATGGCTACACCTTC.

This clone was seen more than once but under ten times. The chain couples TRBV7-2 to TRBJ2-7; D possibly corresponds to TRBD2 (6 bases). The CDR3 sequence is 12 residues long. Trimming shortened V by 4 bases and J by 11 bases, and 15 bases separated the two germline ends. Looked up from germline, CDR1 is SGHTA and CDR2 is FQGNSA. In DNA, the CDR3 is TGTGCCAGCAGCTCACTTTCGGGGGAGAAGTACTTC. Translated, it gives CASSSLSGEKYF.

In this sample, this clone turned up once. This chain joins TRBV27 and TRBJ2-5, with TRBD2 matching over 9 bases. Germline CDR1 and CDR2: MNHEY and SMNVEV (reference sequence). Trimming cost V 10 bases and J 5 bases; bases outside gene matches: 8. This CDR3 is 13 amino acids long. The chain's CDR3 is CATPGLAGETQYF. The CDR3 DNA reads TGTGCCACCCCGGGACTAGCTGGCGAGACCCAGTACTTC.

The chain employs TRBV5-6 and TRBJ1-2, with 8 bases identical to TRBD1. This CDR3 contains 16 residues. CDR1 SGHDT and CDR2 YYEEEE come from the germline V gene. Trimming removed 0 bases from V and 0 bases from J; junction bases left unmatched: 4. The CDR3, as DNA: TGTGCCAGCAGCTTGGCCTTGACAGGGGCTAACTATGGCTACACCTTC. It is translated as CASSLALTGANYGYTF.

The chain uses TRBV18 and TRBJ2-2; TRBD2 matches 9 bases. Germline V gene sequence: CDR1 KGHSH, CDR2 LQKENI. V lost 6 bases, J lost 2 bases, and 7 bases stayed unmatched. This CDR3 spans 16 amino acids. CDR3 in amino acids: CASSQTSGVNTGELFF. The CDR3 region has the DNA TGTGCCAGCTCTCAGACTAGCGGCGTAAACACCGGGGAGCTGTTTTTT.

The chain employs TRBV4-3 and TRBJ2-3; possibly TRBD2 for D (7 bases). V lost 4 bases to trimming and J lost 5 bases, with 16 bases between them. Germline CDR1 LGHNA, CDR2 YSLEER. This CDR3 region has 15 residues. The CDR3 loop reads CASSPSGGAGDTQYF. The DNA of the CDR3 is TGCGCCAGCAGCCCGAGTGGGGGGGCCGGAGATACGCAGTATTTT.

This clone was counted between two and nine times. V gene TRBV19 combines with J gene TRBJ2-1; 7 nucleotides match TRBD2. This CDR3 has 17 amino acids. Germline lookup yields CDR1 LNHDA and CDR2 SQIVND (reference sequence). The V and J ends lost 3 bases and 6 bases, in that order; junction bases with no gene match: 14. CDR3 region: CASSIGGGGSPTNEQFF. DNA for the CDR3: TGTGCCAGTAGTATTGGTGGCGGCGGGAGTCCCACCAATGAGCAGTTCTTC.

The CDR3 DNA follows: TGCGCCAGCAGCGTCCTGACTAGCGGGAGCTCCTACAATGAGCAGTTCTTC. Translated, it gives CASSVLTSGSSYNEQFF. The V and J genes are TRBV5-1 and TRBJ2-1; 12 nucleotides align to TRBD2. Trimming took 4 bases from V and 0 from J; bases not matched to a gene: 5. CDR3 length equals 17 residues. Germline assignment: CDR1 SGHRS and CDR2 YFSETQ.

The gene calls are TRBV29-1 and TRBJ1-1; TRBD1 agrees at 8 bases. The CDR3 totals 15 residues. V was pared by 0 bases and J by 5 bases, with 8 bases of the junction left unmatched. Per the germline V gene, CDR1 is SQVTM and CDR2 is ANQGSEA. For the CDR3, the DNA is TGCAGCGTTGAAGATCAGGGACAGGTGGTTACTGAAGCTTTCTTT. Translated: CSVEDQGQVVTEAFF.

The chain links TRBV6-5 to TRBJ2-7, with 7 bases identical to TRBD1. The V and J ends lost 0 bases and 2 bases, in that order; junction bases with no gene match: 7. Germline CDR1 reads MNHEY; CDR2 reads SVGAGI. CDR3 length: 16 residues. The CDR3 spells CASSYSRDSVPYEQYF. CDR3 DNA: TGTGCCAGCAGTTACTCGAGGGACAGCGTGCCCTACGAGCAGTACTTC.

This clone occurred a few times. The rearrangement joins TRBV7-9 to TRBJ1-2; D gene unclear. The CDR3 totals 13 residues. Germline CDR1 SEHNR, CDR2 FQNEAQ (reference sequence). V gave up 1 base and J gave up 4 bases, with 7 bases separating them. CDR3 residues: CASSLDTVYGYTF. The CDR3 region has the DNA TGTGCCAGCAGCTTAGATACAGTCTATGGCTACACCTTC.

This clone was recorded once. V gene TRBV2 combines with J gene TRBJ1-1; D is perhaps TRBD1 (5 bases). The CDR3 length is 13 residues. Germline CDR1 reads SNHLY; CDR2 reads FYNNEI. With 7 bases removed from V and 3 bases from J, the gap between germline ends came to 12 bases. In DNA form, the CDR3 reads TGTGCCAGCACTTCCGGGGGTCACACTGAAGCTTTCTTT. Translated: CASTSGGHTEAFF.

J is TRBJ1-5 and V is TRBV5-8; D call uncertain. The CDR3 spans 14 residues. The ends were cut back, 0 bases at V and 0 bases at J, with 4 bases in the middle. Germline-derived CDR1 and CDR2 are SGHTS and YDEGEE. CDR3 bases: TGTGCCAGCAGCTTGGACACTAGCAATCAGCCCCAGCATTTT. Its protein product is CASSLDTSNQPQHF. Full variable domain (missing parts from reference TRBV5-8 and TRBJ1-5): EAGVTQSPTHLIKTRGQQATLRCSPISGHTSVYWYQQALGLGLQFLLWYDEGEERNRGNFPPRFSGRQFPNYSSELNVNALELEDSALYLCASSLDTSNQPQHFGDGTRLSIL.

The sample holds one count of this clone. The genes are TRBV4-1 and TRBJ2-7; D is uncertain. In germline, CDR1 is MGHRA, CDR2 YSYEKL. This CDR3 is built from 13 residues. Between the trimmed V and J ends, which lost 1 base and 1 base, there was a span of 5 bases. The CDR3 loop reads CASSQAESYEQYF. The CDR3 bases are TGCGCCAGCAGCCAAGCCGAGTCCTACGAGCAGTACTTC.

The chain employs TRBV19 and TRBJ2-7; the match to TRBD2 covers 8 bases. CDR1 LNHDA and CDR2 SQIVND come from the germline V gene (reference sequence). The length of the CDR3 is 15 residues. The V gene end was trimmed by 3 bases and the J gene end by 2 bases; junction bases not matched to a gene: 6. The CDR3 sequence is CASSISQRGTYEQYF. The CDR3 coding sequence is TGTGCCAGTAGTATTAGCCAGCGGGGGACCTACGAGCAGTACTTC.

The chain carries TRBV5-6 and TRBJ2-7; no firm D call. Between the trimmed V and J ends, which lost 1 base and 3 bases, there was a span of 8 bases. The CDR3 has 13 amino acids. From germline, CDR1 is SGHDT and CDR2 YYEEEE. CDR3 DNA: TGTGCCAGCAGCTTGTTGGGCAGCTACGAGCAGTACTTC. This encodes CASSLLGSYEQYF. The complete variable domain, with remaining parts taken from reference TRBV5-6 and TRBJ2-7, reads DAGVTQSPTHLIKTRGQQVTLRCSPKSGHDTVSWYQQALGQGPQFIFQYYEEEERQRGNFPDRFSGHQFPNYSSELNVNALLLGDSALYLCASSLLGSYEQYFGPGTRLTVT.

This chain links TRBV5-4 with TRBJ2-7; TRBD2 aligns across 10 bases. Germline trimming cut 0 bases from V and 2 bases from J; bases unmatched to any gene: 8. Per the germline V gene, CDR1 is SGHNT and CDR2 is YYREEE (reference sequence). The CDR3 covers 17 residues. CDR3 amino acids: CASSLVLLAGEAYEQYF. The DNA for the CDR3 is TGTGCCAGCAGCTTGGTACTTCTAGCGGGAGAGGCCTACGAGCAGTACTTC.